This T cell receptor (beta chain) was observed in a study of shared clonotypes between healthy human individuals. Worth noting for this clone: No antigen is known for it.

The V segment lost 4 bases and the J segment 9 bases; nucleotides outside the gene matches: 11. Germline V gene sequence: CDR1 SNHLY, CDR2 FYNNEI. CDR3 length: 15 residues. Study-wide results and caveats: Non-shared clonotypes were found to have lower generation probabilities than the clonotypes that were shared by all four of the sorted-subset donors. Naive subsets generally exceeded memory subsets in estimated richness.

TCRdb keeps only in-frame clones here, not all; method: immunoSEQ multiplex PCR. Here the sample spans over 2 million clones, roughly 96% being singletons. Donors included only healthy HIV-negative adults lacking recent acute infections or vaccinations. Investigators divided CD4+ cells into CD45RA+ naive and CD45RA-negative memory subsets. Sequencing used naive CD4+ T cells sorted from blood. The subset was: CD45RA+ positively selected. The chain is built from TRBV2 and TRBJ1-3, with 8 bases identical to TRBD1. This sequence was found in a man aged 18-30 years in good health. The CDR3 spells CASSAWDRSGGTIYF. CDR3 bases: TGTGCCAGCAGTGCCTGGGACAGGTCTGGCGGCACCATATATTTT.